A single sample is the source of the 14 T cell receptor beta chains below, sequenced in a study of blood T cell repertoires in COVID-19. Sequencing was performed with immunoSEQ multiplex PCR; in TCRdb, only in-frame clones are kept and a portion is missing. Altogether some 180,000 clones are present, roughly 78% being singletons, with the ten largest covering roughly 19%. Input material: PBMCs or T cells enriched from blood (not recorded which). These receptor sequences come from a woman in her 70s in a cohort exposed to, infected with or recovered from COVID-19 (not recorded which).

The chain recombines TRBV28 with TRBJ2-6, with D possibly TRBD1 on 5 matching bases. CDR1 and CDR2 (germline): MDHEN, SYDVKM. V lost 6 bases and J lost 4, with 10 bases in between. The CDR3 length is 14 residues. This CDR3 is CASSQGGGANVLTF. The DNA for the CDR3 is TGTGCCAGCAGCCAGGGTGGAGGGGCCAACGTCCTGACTTTC. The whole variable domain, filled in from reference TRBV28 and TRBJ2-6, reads DVKVTQSSRYLVKRTGEKVFLECVQDMDHENMFWYRQDPGLGLRLIYFSYDVKMKEKGDIPEGYSVSREKKERFSLILESASTNQTSMYLCASSQGGGANVLTFGAGSRLTVL.

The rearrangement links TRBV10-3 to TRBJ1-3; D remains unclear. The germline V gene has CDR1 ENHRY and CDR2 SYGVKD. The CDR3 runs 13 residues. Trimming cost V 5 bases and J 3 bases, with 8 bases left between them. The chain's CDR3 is CAISRSGGNTIYF. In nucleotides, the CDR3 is TGTGCCATCAGTCGGTCAGGTGGAAACACCATATATTTT.

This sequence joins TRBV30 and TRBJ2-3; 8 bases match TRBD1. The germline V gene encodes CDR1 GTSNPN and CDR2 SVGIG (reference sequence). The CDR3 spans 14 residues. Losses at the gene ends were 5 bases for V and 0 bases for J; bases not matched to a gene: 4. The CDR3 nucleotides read TGTGCCTGGGTCGGACAGGGAAGCACAGATACGCAGTATTTT. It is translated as CAWVGQGSTDTQYF. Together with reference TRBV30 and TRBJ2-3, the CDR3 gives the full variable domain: SQTIHQWPATLVQPVGSPLSLECTVEGTSNPNLYWYRQAAGRGLQLLFYSVGIGQISSEVPQNLSASRPQDRQFILSSKKLLLSDSGFYLCAWVGQGSTDTQYFGPGTRLTVL.

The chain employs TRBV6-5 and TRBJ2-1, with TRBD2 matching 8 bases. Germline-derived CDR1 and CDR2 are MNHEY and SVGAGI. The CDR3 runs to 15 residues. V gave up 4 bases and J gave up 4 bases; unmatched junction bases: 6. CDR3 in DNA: TGTGCCAGCAGTTTAGCTAGCGGGTTATACAATGAGCAGTTCTTC. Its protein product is CASSLASGLYNEQFF.

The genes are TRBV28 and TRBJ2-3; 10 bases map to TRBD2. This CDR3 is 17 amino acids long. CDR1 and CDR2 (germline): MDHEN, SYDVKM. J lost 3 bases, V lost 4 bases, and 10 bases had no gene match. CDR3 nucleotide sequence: TGTGCCAGCAGTTCTATTGCCTCTAGCGGGAGTACAGATACGCAGTATTTT. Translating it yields CASSSIASSGSTDTQYF.

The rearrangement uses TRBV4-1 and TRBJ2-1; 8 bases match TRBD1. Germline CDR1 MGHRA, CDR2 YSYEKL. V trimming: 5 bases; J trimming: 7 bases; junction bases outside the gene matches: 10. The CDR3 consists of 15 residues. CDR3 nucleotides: TGCGCCAGCAGCGCGCAACCGGGACAGGAGAATGAGCAGTTCTTC. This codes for CASSAQPGQENEQFF.

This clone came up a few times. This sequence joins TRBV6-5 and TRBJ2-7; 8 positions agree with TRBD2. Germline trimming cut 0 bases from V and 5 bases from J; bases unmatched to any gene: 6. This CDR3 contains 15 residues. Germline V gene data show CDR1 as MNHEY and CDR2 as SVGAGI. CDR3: CASSYSRGGDDEQYF. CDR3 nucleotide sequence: TGTGCCAGCAGTTACTCTCGGGGGGGAGATGACGAGCAGTACTTC.

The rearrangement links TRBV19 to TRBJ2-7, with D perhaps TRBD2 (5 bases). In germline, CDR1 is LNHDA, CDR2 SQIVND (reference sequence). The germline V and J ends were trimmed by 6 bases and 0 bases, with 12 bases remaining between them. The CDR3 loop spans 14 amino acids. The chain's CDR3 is CASSGVGPSYEQYF. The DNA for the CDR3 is TGTGCCAGTAGCGGGGTAGGCCCCTCCTACGAGCAGTACTTC.

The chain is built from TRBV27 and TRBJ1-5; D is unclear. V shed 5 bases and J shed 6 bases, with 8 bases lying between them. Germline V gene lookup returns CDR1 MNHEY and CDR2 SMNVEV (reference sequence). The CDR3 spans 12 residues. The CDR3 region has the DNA TGTGCCAGCAGTCCCCCGGGTCAGCCCCAGCATTTT. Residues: CASSPPGQPQHF.

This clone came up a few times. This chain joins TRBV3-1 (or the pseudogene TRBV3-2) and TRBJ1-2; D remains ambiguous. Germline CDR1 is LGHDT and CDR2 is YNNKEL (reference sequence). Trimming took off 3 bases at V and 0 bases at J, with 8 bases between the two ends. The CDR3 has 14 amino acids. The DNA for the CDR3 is TGTGCCAGCAGCCACCCCCCAGCTAACTATGGCTACACCTTC. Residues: CASSHPPANYGYTF.

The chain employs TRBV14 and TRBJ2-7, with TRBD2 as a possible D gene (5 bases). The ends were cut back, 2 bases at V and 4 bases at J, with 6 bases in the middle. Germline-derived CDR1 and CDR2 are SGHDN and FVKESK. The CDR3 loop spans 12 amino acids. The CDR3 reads CASSQSGYEQYF. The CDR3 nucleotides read TGTGCCAGCAGCCAATCGGGATACGAGCAGTACTTC.

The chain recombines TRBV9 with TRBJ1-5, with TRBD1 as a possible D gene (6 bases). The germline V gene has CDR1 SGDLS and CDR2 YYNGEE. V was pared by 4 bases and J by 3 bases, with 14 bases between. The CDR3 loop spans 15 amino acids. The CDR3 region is CASSKAGTHNQPQHF. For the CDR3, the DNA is TGTGCCAGCAGCAAAGCCGGGACACACAATCAGCCCCAGCATTTT.

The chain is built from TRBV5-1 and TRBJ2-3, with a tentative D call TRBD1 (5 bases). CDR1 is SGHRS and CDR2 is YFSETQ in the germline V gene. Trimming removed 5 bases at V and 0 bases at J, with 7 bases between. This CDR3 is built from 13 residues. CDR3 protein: CASRQDSTDTQYF. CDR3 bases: TGCGCCAGCAGACAGGATAGCACAGATACGCAGTATTTT.

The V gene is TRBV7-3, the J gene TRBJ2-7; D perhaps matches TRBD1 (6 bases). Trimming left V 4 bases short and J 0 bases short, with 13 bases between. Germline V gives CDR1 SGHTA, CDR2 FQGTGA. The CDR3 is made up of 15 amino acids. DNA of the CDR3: TGTGCCAGCAGCTCTACCGGGACAACCTCCTACGAGCAGTACTTC. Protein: CASSSTGTTSYEQYF.